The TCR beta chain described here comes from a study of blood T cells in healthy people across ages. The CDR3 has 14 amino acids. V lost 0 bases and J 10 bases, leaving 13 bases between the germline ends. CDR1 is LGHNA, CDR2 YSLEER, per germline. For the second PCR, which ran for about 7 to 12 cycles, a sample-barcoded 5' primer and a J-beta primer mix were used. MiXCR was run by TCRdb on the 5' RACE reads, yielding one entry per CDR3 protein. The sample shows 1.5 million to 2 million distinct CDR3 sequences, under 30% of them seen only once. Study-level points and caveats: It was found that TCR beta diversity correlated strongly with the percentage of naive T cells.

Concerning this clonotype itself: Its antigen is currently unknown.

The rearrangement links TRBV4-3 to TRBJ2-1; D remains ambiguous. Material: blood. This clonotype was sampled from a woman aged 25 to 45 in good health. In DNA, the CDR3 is TGCGCCAGCAGCCAAGATTCTTTGGGTGTAGAGCAGTTCTTC. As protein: CASSQDSLGVEQFF.